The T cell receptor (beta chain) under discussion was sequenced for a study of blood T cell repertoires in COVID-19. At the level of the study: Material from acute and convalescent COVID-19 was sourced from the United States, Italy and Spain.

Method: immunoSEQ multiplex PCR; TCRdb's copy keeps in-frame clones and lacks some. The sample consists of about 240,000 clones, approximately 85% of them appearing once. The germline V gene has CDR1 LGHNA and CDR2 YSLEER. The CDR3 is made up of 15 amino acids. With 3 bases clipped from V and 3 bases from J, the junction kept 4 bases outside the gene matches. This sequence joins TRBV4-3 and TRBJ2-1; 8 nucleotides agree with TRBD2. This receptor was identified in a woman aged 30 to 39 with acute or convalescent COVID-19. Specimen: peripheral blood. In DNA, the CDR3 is TGCGCCAGCAGCCAGACTAGCGAGGGCTACAATGAGCAGTTCTTC. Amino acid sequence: CASSQTSEGYNEQFF.